The T cell receptor (beta chain) under discussion was sequenced for a study of T-cell reconstitution after alpha-beta-depleted transplantation in children. The CDR3 runs 18 residues. Germline assignment: CDR1 SGDLS and CDR2 YYNGEE. V lost 0 bases to trimming and J lost 6 bases; unmatched junction nucleotides: 12. Preparing the TCRbeta library involved the use of unique molecular identifiers. MiXCR was run by TCRdb on the PCR reads, yielding one entry per CDR3 protein. The sample has hundreds of thousands of distinct CDR3 sequences, roughly an eighth seen once; the top ten hold 4.5% to 6%. This clonotype occurred a few times.

The source is a human donor who donated a stem cell graft to a child with combined immunodeficiency. V gene TRBV9 combines with J gene TRBJ2-4, with TRBD1 matching 10 bases. Sequenced here: PBMCs from the stem cell graft donor, sampled from the stem cell graft. The CDR3 spells CASSVGRGATGGRNIQYF. The CDR3 DNA reads TGTGCCAGCAGCGTAGGACGAGGGGCGACAGGGGGCAGAAACATTCAGTACTTC.